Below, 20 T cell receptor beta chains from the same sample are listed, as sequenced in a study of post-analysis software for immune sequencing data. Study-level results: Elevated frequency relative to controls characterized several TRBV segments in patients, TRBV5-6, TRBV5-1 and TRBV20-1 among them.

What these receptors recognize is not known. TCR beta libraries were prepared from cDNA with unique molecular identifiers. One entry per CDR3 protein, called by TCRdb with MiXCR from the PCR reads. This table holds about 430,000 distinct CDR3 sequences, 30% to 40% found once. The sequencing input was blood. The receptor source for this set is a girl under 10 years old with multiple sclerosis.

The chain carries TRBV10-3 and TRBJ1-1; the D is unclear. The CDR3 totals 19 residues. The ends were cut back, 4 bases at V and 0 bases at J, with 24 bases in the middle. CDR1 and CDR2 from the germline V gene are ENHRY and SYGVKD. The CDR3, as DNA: TGTGCCATCAGTGGATTTGGAGAGGCCCTCTCTACCATGAACACTGAAGCTTTCTTT. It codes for CAISGFGEALSTMNTEAFF.

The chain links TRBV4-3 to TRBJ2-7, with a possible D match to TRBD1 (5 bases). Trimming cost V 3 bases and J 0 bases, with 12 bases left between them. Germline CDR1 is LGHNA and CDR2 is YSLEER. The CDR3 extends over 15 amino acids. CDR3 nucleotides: TGCGCCAGCAGCCAGGAGCACAGGTCCTCCTACGAGCAGTACTTC. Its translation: CASSQEHRSSYEQYF.

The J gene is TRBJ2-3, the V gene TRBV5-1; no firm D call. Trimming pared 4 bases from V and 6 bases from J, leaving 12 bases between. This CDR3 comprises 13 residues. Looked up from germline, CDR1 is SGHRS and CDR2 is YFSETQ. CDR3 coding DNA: TGCGCCAGCAGCCCGCCCCGAGCGGATACGCAGTATTTT. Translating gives CASSPPRADTQYF.

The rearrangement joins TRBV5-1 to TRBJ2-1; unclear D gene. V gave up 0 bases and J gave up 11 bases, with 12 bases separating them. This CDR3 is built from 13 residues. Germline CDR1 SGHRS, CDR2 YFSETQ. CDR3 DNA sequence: TGCGCCAGCAGCTTGGCCGGCCAATCTCAGCAGTTCTTC. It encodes CASSLAGQSQQFF.

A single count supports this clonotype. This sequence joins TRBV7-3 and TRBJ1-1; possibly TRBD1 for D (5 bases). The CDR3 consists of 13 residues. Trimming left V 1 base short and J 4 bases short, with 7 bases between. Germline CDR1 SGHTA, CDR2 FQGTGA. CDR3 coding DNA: TGTGCCAGCAGCTTAAAAGGGACCACTGAAGCTTTCTTT. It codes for CASSLKGTTEAFF.

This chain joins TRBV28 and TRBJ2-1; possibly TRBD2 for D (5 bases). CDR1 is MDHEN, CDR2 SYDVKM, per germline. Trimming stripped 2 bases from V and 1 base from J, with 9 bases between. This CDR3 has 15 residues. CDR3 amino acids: CASSLLGGSYNEQFF. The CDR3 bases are TGTGCCAGCAGTTTACTGGGCGGGTCCTACAATGAGCAGTTCTTC.

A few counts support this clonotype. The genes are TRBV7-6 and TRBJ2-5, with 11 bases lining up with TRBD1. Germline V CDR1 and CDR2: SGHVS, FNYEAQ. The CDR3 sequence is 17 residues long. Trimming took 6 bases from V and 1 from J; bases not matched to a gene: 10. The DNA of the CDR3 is TGTGCCAGCAGTTTTTCCACCGGGACAGGGGGCCAAGAGACCCAGTACTTC. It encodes CASSFSTGTGGQETQYF.

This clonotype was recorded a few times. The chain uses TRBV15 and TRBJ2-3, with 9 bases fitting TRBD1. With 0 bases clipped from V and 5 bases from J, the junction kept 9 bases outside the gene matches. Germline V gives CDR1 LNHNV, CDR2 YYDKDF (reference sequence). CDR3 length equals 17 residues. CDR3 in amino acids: CATSRERTGESGDTQYF. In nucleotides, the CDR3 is TGTGCCACCAGCAGAGAACGGACAGGGGAGTCTGGAGATACGCAGTATTTT.

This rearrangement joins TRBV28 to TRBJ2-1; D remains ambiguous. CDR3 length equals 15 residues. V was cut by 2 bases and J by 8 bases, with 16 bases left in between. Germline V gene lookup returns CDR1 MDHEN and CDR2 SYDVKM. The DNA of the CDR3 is TGTGCCAGCAGTTTAGACTCAGCCAAGGCGGATGAGCAGTTCTTC. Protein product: CASSLDSAKADEQFF.

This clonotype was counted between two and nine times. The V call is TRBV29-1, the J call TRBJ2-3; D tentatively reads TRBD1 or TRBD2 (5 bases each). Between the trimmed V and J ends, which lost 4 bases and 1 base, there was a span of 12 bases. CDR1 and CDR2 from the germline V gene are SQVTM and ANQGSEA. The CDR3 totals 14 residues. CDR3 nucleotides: TGCAGCGTTGGGGACCATTCAGGCACAGATACGCAGTATTTT. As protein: CSVGDHSGTDTQYF.

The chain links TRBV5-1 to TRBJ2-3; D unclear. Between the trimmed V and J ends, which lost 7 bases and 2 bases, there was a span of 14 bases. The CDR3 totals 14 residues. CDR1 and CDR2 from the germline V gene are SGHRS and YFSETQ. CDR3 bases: TGCGCCAGCGGTTATGAAGGGAACACAGATACGCAGTATTTT. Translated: CASGYEGNTDTQYF.

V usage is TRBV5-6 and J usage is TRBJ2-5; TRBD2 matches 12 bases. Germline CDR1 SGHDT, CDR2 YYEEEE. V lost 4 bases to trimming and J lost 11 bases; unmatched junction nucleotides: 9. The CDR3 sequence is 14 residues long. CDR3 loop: CASSLAGGVDEQYF. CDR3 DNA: TGTGCCAGCAGCCTAGCGGGGGGGGTGGATGAGCAGTACTTC.

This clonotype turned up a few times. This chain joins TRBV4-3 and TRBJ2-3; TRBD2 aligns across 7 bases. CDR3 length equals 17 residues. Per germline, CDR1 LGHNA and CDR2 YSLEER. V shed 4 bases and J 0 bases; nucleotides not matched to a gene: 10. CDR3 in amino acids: CASSLSVSGISTDTQYF. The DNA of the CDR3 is TGCGCCAGCAGCCTATCGGTCAGCGGGATTAGCACAGATACGCAGTATTTT.

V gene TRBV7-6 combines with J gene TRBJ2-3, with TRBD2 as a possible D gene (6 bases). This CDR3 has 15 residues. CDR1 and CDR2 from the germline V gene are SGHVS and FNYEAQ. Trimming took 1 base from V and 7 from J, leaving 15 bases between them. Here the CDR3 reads CASSLVSEGRYTQYF. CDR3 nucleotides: TGTGCCAGCAGCTTAGTATCGGAGGGGAGATATACGCAGTATTTT.

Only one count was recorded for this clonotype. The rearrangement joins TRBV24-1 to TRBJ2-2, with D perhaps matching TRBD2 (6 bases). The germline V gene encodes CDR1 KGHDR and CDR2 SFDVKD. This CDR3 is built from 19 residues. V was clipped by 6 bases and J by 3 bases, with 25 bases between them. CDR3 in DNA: TGTGCCACCAGTCCCTTCTCGCGGGAACTCCCACCCCACACCGGGGAGCTGTTTTTT. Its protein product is CATSPFSRELPPHTGELFF.

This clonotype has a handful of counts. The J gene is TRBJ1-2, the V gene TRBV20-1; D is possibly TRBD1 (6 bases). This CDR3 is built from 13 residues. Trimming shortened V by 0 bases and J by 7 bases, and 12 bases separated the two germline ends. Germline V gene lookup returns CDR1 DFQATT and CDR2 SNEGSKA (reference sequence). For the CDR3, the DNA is TGCAGTGCTAGAGACCCAGGGGTCCGTGGCTACACCTTC. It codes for CSARDPGVRGYTF.

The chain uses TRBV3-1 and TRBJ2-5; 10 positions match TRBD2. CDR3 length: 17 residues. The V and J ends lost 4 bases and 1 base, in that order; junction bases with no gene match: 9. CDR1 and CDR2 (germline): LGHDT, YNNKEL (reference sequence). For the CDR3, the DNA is TGTGCCAGCAGCCGAATATCTAGCGGGGGAATCCAAGAGACCCAGTACTTC. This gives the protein CASSRISSGGIQETQYF.

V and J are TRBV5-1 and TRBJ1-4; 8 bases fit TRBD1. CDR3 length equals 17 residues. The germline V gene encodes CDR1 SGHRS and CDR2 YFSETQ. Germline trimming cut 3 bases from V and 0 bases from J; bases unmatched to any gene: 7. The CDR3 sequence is CASSWTGSYATNEKLFF. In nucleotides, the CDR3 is TGCGCCAGCAGCTGGACAGGGTCCTACGCAACTAATGAAAAACTGTTTTTT.

DNA for the CDR3: TGTGCCAGTAGTAAGGACAGAAACACAGATACGCAGTATTTT. Translated, it gives CASSKDRNTDTQYF. The chain links TRBV12-3 or TRBV12-4 to TRBJ2-3; a possible D gene is TRBD1 (6 bases). V lost 9 bases and J 2 bases, leaving 15 bases between the germline ends. CDR3 length equals 14 residues.

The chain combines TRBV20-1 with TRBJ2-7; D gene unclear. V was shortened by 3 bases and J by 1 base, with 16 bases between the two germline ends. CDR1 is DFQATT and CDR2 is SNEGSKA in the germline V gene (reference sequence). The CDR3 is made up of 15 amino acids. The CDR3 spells CSASNSPGRSYEQYF. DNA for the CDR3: TGCAGTGCTAGTAACTCCCCCGGTAGGTCCTACGAGCAGTACTTC.